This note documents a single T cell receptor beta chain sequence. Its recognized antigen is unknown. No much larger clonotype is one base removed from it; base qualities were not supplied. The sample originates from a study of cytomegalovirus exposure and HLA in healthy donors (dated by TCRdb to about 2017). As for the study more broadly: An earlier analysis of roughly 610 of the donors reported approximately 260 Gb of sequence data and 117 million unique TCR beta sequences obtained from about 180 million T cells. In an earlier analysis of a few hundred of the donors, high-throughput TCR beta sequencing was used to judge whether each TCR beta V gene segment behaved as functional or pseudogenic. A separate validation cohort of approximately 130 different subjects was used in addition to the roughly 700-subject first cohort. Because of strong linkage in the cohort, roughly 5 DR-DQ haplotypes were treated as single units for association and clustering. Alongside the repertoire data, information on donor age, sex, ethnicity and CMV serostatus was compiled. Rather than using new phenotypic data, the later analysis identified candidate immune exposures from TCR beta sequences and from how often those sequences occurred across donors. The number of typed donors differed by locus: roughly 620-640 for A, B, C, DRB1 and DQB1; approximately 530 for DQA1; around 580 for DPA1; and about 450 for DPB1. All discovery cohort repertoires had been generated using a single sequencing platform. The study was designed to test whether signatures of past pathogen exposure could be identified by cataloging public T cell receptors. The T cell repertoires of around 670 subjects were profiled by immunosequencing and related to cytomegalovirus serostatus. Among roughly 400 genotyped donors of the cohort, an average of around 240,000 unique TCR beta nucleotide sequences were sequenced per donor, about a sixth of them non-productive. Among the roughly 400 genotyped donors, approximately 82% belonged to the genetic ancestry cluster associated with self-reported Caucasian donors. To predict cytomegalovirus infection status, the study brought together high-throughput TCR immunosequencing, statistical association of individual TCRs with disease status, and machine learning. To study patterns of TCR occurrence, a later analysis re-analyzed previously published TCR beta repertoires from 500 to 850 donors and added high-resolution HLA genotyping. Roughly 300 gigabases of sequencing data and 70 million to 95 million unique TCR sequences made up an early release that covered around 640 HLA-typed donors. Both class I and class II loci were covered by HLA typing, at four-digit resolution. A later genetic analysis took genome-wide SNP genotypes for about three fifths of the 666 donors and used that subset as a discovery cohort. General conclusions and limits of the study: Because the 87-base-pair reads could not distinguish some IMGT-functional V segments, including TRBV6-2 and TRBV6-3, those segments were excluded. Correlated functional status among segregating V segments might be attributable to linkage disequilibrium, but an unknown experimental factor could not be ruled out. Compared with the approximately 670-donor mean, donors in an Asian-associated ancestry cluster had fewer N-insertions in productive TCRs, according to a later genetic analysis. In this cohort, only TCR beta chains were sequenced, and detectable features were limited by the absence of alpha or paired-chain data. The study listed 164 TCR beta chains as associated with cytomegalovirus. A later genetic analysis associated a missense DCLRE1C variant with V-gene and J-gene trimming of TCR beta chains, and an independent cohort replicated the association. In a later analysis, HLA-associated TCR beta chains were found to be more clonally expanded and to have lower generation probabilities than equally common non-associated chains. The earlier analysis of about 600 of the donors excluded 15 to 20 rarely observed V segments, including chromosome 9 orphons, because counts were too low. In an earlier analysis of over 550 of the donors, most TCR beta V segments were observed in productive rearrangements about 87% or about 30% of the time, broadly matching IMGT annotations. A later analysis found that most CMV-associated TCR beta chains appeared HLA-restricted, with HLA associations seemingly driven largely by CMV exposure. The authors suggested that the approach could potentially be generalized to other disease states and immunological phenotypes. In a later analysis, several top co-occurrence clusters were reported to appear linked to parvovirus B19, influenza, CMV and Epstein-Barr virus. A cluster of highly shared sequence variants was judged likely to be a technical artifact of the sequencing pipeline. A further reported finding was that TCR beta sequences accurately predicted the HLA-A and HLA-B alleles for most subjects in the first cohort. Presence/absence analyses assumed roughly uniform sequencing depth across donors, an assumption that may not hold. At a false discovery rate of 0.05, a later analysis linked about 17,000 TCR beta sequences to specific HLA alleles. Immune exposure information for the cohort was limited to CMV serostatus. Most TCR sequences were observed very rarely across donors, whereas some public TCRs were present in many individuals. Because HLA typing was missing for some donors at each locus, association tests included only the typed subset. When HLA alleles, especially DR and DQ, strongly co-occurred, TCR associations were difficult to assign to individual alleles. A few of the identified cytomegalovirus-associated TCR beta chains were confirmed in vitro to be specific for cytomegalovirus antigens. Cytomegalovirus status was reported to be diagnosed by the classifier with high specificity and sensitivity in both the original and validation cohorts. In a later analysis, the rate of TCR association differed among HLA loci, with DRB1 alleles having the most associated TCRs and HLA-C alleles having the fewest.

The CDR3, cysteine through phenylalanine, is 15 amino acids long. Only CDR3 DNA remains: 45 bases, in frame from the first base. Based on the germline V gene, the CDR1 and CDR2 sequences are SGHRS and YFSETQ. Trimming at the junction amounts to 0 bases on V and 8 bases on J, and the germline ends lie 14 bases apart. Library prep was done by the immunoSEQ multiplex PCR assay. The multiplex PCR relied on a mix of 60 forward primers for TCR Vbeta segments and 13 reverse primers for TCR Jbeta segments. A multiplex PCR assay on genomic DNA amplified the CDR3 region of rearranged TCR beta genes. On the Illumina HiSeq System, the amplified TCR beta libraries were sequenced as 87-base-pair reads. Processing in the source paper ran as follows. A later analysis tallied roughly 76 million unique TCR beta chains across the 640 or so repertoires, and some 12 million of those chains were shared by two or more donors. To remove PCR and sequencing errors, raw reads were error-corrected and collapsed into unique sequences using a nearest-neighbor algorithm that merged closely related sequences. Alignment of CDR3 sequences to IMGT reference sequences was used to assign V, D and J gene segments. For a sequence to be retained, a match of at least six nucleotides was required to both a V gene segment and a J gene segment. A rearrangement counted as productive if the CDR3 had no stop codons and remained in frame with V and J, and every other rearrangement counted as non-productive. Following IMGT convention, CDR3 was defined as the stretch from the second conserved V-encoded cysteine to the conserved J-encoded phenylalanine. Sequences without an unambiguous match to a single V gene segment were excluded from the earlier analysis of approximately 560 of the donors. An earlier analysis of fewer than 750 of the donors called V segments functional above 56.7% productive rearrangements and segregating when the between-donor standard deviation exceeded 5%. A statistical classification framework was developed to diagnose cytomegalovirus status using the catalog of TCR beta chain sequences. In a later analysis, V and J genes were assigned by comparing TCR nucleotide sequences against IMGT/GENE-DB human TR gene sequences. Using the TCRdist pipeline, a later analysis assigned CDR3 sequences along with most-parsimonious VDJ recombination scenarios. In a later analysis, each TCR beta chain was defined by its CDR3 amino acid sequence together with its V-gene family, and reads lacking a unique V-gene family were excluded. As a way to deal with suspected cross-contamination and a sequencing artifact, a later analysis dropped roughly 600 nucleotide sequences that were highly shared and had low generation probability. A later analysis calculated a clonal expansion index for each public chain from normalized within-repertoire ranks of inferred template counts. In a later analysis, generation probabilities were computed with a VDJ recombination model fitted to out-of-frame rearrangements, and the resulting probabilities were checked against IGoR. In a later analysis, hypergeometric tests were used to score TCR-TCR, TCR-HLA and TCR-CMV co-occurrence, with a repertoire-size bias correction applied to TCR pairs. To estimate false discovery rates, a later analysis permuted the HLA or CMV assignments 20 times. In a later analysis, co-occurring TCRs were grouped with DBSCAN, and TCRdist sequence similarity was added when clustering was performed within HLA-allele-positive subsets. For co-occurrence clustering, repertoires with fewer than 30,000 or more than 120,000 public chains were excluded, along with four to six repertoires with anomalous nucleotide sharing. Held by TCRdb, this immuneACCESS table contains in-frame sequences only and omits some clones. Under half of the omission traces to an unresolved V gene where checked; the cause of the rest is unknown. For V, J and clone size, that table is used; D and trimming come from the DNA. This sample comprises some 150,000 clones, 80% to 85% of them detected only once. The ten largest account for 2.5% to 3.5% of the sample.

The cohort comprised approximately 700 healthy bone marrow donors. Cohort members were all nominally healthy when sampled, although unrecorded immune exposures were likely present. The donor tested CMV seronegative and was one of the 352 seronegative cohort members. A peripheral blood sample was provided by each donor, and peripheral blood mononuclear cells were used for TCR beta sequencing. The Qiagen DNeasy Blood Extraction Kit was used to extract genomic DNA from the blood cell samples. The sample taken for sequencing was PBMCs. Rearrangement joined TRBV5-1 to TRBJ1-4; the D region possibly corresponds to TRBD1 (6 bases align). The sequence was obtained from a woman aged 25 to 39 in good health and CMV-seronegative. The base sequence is TGCGCCAGCAGCTTGGTGGGGGGGCGCGGGGAAAAACTGTTTTTT. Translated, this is CASSLVGGRGEKLFF.